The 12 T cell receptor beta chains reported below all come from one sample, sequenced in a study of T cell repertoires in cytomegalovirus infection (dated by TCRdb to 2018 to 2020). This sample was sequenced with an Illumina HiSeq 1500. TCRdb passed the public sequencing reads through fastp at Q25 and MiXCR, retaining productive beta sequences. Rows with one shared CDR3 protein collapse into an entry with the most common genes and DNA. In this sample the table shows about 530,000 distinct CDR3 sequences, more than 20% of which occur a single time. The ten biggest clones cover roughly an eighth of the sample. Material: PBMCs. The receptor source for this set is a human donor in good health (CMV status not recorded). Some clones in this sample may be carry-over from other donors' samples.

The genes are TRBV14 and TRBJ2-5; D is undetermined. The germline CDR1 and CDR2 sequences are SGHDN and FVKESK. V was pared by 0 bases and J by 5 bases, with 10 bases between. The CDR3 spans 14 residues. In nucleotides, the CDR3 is TGTGCCAGCAGCCAAGATCTAGTAGCTGAGACCCAGTACTTC. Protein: CASSQDLVAETQYF.

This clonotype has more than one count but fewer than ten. The CDR3 reads CATSQGHEQFF. Written as DNA, the CDR3 is TGTGCCACCAGTCAAGGCCATGAGCAGTTCTTC. This chain joins TRBV24-1 and TRBJ2-1; D unresolved. CDR1 is KGHDR, CDR2 SFDVKD, per germline. V was shortened by 6 bases and J by 8 bases, with 7 bases between the two germline ends. CDR3 size: 11 residues.

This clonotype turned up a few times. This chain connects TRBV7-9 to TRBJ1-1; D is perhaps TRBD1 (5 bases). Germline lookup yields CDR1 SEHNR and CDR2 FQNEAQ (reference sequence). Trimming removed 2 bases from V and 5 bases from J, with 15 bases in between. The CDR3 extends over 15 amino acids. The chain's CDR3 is CASSLLTGGITEAFF. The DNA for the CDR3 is TGTGCCAGCAGCTTACTTACGGGGGGGATAACTGAAGCTTTCTTT.

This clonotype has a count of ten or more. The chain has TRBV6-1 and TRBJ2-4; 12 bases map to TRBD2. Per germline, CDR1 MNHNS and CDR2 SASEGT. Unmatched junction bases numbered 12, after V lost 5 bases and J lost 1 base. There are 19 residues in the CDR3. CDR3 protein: CASSWAGASGRAAKNIQYF. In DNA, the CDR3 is TGTGCCAGCAGTTGGGCGGGGGCTAGCGGGAGGGCCGCCAAAAACATTCAGTACTTC.

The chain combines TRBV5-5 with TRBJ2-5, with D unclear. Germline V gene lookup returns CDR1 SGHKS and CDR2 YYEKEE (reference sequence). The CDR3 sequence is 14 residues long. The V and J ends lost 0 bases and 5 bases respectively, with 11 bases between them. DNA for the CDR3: TGTGCCAGCAGCTTGGACAGCCACATCGAGACCCAGTACTTC. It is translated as CASSLDSHIETQYF.

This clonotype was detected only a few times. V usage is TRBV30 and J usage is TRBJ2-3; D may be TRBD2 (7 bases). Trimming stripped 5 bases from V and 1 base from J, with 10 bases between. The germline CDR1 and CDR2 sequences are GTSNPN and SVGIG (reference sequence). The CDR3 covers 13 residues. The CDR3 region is CAWSGGRTDTQYF. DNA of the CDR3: TGTGCCTGGTCGGGGGGCCGCACAGATACGCAGTATTTT. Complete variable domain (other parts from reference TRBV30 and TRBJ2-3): SQTIHQWPATLVQPVGSPLSLECTVEGTSNPNLYWYRQAAGRGLQLLFYSVGIGQISSEVPQNLSASRPQDRQFILSSKKLLLSDSGFYLCAWSGGRTDTQYFGPGTRLTVL.

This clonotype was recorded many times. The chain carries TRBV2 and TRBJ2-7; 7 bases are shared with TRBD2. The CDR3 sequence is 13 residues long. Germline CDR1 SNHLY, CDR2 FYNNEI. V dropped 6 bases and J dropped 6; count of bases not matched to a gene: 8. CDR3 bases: TGTGCCAGCAGCGGACTAGGTTCAGTCGAGCAGTACGTC. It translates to CASSGLGSVEQYV.

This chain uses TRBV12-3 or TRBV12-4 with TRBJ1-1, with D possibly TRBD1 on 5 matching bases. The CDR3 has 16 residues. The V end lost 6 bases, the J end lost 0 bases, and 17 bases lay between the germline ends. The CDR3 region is CASSPVAGAMNTEAFF. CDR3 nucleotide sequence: TGTGCCAGCAGCCCCGTTGCCGGGGCCATGAACACTGAAGCTTTCTTT.

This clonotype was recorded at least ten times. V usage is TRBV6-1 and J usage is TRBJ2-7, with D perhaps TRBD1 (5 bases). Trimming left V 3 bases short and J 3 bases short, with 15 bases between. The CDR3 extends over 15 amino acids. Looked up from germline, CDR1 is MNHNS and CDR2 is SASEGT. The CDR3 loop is CASSELWTSFYEQYF. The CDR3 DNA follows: TGTGCCAGCAGTGAGCTATGGACATCCTTCTACGAGCAGTACTTC.

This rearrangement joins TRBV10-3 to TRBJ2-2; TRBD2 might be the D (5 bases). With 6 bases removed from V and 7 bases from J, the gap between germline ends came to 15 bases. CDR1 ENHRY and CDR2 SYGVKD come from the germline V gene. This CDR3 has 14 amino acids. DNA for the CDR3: TGTGCCATCAGGAGCGGAGCATACATCGGGGAGCTGTTTTTT. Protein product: CAIRSGAYIGELFF.

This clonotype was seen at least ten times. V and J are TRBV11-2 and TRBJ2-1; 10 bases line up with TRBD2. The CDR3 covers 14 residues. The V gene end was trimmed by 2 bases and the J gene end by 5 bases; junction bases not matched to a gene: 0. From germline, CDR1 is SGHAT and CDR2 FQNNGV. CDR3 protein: CASSLLAGDNEQFF. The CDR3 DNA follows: TGTGCCAGCAGCTTACTAGCGGGAGACAATGAGCAGTTCTTC.

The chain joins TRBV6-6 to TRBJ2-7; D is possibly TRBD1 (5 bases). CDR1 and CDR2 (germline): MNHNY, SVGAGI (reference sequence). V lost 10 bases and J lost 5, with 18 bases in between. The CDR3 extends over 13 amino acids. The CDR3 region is CANPPAGSDEQYV. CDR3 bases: TGTGCCAACCCACCGGCAGGGTCGGACGAGCAGTACGTC.